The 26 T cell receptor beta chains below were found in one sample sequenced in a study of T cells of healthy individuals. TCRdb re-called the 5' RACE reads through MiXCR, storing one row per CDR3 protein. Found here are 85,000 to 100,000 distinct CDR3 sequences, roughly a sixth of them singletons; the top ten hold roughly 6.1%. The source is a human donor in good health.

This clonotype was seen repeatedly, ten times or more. Here the CDR3 reads CASSPTGTDGDTQYF. For the CDR3, the DNA is TGCGCCAGCAGCCCAACTGGGACCGATGGAGATACGCAGTATTTT. The chain has TRBV4-3 and TRBJ2-3, with D perhaps matching TRBD1 or TRBD2 (5 bases each). The CDR3 runs 15 residues. Germline CDR1 reads LGHNA; CDR2 reads YSLEER. V gave up 4 bases and J gave up 5 bases, with 16 bases separating them.

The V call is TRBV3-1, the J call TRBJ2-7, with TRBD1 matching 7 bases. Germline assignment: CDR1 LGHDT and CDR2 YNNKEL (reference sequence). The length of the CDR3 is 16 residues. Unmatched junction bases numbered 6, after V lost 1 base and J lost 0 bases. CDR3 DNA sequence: TGTGCCAGCAGCCAAGGACCCGGGACAGTCTCCTACGAGCAGTACTTC. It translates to CASSQGPGTVSYEQYF.

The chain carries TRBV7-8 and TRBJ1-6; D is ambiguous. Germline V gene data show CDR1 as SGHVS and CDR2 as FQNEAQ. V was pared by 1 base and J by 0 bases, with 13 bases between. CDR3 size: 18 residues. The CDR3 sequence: CASSLGVGVSSYNSPLHF. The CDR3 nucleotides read TGTGCCAGCAGCTTAGGGGTGGGAGTTAGCTCCTATAATTCACCCCTCCACTTT.

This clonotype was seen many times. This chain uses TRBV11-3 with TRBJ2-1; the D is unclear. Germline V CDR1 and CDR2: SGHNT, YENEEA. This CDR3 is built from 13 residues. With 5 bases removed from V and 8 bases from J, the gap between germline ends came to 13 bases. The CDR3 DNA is TGTGCCAGCAGCCCTGACCATCCACATGAGCAGTTCTTC. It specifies CASSPDHPHEQFF. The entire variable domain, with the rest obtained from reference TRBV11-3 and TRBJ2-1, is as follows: EAGVVQSPRYKIIEKKQPVAFWCNPISGHNTLYWYLQNLGQGPELLIRYENEEAVDDSQLPKDRFSAERLKGVDSTLKIQPAELGDSAVYLCASSPDHPHEQFFGPGTRLTVL.

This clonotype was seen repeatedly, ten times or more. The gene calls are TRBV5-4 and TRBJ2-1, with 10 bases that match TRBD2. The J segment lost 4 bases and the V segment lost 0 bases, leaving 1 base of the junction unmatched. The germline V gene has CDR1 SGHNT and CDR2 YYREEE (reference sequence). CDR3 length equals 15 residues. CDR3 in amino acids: CASSLASGSYNEQFF. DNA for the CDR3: TGTGCCAGCAGCTTGGCTAGCGGGAGTTACAATGAGCAGTTCTTC.

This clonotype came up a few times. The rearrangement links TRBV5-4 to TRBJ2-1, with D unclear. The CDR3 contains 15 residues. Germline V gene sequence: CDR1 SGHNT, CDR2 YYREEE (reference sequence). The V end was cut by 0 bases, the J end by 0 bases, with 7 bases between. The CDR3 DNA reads TGTGCCAGCAGCTTGGGACATAACTCCTACAATGAGCAGTTCTTC. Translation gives CASSLGHNSYNEQFF.

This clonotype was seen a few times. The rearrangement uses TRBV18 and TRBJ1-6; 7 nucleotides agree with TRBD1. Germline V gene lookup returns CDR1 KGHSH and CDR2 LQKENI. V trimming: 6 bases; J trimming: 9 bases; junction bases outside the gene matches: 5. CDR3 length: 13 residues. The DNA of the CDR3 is TGTGCCAGCTCGCGGGACAGCCCTTCACCCCTCCACTTT. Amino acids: CASSRDSPSPLHF.

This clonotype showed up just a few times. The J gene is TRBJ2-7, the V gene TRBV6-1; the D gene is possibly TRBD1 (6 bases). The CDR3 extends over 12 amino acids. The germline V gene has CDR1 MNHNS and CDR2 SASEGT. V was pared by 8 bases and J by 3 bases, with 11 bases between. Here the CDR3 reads CASCEGGYEQYF. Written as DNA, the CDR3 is TGTGCCAGCTGCGAAGGGGGCTACGAGCAGTACTTC.

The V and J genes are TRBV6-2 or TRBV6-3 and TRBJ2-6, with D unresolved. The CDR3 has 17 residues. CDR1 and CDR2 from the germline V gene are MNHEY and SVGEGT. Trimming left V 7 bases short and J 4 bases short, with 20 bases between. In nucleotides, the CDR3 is TGTGCCAGCACCTTCGGGCTGGGCAAGATCGGGGCCAACGTCCTGACTTTC. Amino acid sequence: CASTFGLGKIGANVLTF.

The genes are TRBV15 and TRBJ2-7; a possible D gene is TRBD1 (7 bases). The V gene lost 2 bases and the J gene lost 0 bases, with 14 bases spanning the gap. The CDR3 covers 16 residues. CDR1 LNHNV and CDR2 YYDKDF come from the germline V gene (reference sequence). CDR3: CATSRRRGESSYEQYF. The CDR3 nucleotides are TGTGCCACCAGCAGACGCAGGGGGGAGAGCTCCTACGAGCAGTACTTC. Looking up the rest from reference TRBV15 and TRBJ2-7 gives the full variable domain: DAMVIQNPRYQVTQFGKPVTLSCSQTLNHNVMYWYQQKSSQAPKLLFHYYDKDFNNEADTPDNFQSRRPNTSFCFLDIRSPGLGDTAMYLCATSRRRGESSYEQYFGPGTRLTVT.

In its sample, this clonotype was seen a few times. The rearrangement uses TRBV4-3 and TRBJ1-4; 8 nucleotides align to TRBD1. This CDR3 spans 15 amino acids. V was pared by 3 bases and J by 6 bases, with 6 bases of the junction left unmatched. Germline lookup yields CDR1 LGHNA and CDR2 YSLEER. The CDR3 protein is CASSQGRQGHEKLFF. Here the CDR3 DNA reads TGCGCCAGCAGCCAGGGGAGACAGGGGCATGAAAAACTGTTTTTT.

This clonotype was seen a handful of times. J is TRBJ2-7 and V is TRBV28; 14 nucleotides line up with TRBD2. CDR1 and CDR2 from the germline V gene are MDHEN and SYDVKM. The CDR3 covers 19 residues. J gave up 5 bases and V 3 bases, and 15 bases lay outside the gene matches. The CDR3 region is CASSFPTSGRVEVPHEQYF. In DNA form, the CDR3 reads TGTGCCAGCAGTTTTCCGACTAGCGGGAGGGTCGAGGTCCCCCACGAGCAGTACTTC.

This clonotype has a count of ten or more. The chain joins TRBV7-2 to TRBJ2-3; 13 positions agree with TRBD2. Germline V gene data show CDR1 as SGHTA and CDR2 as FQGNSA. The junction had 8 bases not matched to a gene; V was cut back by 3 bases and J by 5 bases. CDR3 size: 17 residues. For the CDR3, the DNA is TGTGCCAGCAGCTTCGTTTCACTAGCGGGAGGGCGAGATACGCAGTATTTT. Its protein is CASSFVSLAGGRDTQYF. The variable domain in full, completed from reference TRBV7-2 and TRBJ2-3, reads GAGVSQSPSNKVTEKGKDVELRCDPISGHTALYWYRQSLGQGLEFLIYFQGNSAPDKSGLPSDRFSAERTGGSVSTLTIQRTQQEDSAVYLCASSFVSLAGGRDTQYFGPGTRLTVL.

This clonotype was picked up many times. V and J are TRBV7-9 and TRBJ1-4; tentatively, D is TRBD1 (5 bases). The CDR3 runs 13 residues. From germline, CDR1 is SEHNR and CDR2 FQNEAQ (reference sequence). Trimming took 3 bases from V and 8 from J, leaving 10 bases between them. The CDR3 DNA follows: TGTGCCAGCAGCTTCCAGGGAGGCGAAAAACTGTTTTTT. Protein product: CASSFQGGEKLFF.

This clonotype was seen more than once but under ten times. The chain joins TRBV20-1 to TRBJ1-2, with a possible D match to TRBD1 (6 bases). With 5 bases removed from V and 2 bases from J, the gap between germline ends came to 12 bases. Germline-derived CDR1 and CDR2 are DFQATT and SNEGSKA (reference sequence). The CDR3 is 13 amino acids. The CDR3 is CSASQGLNYGYTF. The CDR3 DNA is TGCAGTGCTTCCCAGGGGTTGAACTATGGCTACACCTTC.

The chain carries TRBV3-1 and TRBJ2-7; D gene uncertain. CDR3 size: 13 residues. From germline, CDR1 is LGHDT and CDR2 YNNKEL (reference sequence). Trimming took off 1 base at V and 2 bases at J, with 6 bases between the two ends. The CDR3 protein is CASSQGGTYEQYF. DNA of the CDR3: TGTGCCAGCAGCCAAGGAGGAACCTACGAGCAGTACTTC.

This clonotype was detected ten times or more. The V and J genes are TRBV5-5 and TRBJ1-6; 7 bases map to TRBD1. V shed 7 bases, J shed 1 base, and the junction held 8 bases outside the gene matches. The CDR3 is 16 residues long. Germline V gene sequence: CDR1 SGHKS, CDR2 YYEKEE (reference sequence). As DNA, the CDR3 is TGTGCCAGCGGAGACAGGGAAGGATCCTATAATTCACCCCTCCACTTT. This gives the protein CASGDREGSYNSPLHF.

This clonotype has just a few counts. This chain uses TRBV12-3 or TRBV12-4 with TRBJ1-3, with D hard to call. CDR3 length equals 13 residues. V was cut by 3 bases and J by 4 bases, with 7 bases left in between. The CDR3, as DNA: TGTGCCAGCAGTTTGTCCCAAGGAAACACCATATATTTT. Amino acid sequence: CASSLSQGNTIYF.

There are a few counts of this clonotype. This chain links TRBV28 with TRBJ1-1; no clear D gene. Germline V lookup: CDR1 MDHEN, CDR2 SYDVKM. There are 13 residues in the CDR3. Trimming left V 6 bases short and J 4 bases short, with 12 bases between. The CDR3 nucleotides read TGTGCCAGCAGCGCCCACTGGTCCACTGAAGCTTTCTTT. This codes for CASSAHWSTEAFF. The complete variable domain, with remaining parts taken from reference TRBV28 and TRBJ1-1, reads DVKVTQSSRYLVKRTGEKVFLECVQDMDHENMFWYRQDPGLGLRLIYFSYDVKMKEKGDIPEGYSVSREKKERFSLILESASTNQTSMYLCASSAHWSTEAFFGQGTRLTVV.

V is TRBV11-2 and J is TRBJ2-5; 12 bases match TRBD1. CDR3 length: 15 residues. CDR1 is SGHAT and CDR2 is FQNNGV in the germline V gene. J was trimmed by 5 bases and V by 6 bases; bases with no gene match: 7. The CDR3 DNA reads TGTGCCAGCAGACACCGGGACAGGGGGCCGGAGACCCAGTACTTC. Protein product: CASRHRDRGPETQYF.

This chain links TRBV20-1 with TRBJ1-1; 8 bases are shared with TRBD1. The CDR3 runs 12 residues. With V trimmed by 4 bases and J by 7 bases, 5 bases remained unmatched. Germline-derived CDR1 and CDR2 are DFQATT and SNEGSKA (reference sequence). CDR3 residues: CSATTGGIEAFF. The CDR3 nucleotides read TGCAGTGCTACCACAGGGGGAATTGAAGCTTTCTTT.

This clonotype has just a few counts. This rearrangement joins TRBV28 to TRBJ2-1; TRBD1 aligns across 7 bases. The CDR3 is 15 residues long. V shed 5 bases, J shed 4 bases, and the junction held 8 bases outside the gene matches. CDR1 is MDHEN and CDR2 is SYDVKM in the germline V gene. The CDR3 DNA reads TGTGCCAGCAGTCGTCCGGGACAGACTTACAATGAGCAGTTCTTC. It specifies CASSRPGQTYNEQFF.

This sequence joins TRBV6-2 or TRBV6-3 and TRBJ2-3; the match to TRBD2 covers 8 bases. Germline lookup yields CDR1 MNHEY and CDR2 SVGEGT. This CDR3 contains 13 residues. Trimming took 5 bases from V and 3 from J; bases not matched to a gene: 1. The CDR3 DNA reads TGTGCCAGCAGTGAGCGGGAGACAGATACGCAGTATTTT. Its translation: CASSERETDTQYF.

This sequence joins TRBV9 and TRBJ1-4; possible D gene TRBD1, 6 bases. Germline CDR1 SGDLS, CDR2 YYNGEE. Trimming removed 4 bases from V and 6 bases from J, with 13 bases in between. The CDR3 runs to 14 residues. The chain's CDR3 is CASSSPGEDEKLFF. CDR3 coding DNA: TGTGCCAGCAGCTCCCCAGGGGAGGATGAAAAACTGTTTTTT.

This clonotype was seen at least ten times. The CDR3, as DNA: TGTGCCAGCAGCTTAGCTGTACAGGGTAGTGAAGCTTTCTTT. It yields the protein CASSLAVQGSEAFF. The J gene is TRBJ1-1, the V gene TRBV7-2; D perhaps matches TRBD1 (6 bases). Germline V gene sequence: CDR1 SGHTA, CDR2 FQGNSA. Trimming cost V 0 bases and J 7 bases, with 12 bases left between them. The CDR3 is made up of 14 amino acids.

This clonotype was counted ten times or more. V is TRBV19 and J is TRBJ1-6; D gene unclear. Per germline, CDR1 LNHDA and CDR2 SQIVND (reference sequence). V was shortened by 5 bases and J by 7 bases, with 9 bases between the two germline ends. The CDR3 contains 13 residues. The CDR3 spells CASSEIENSPLHF. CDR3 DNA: TGTGCCAGTAGTGAAATAGAAAATTCACCCCTCCACTTT.